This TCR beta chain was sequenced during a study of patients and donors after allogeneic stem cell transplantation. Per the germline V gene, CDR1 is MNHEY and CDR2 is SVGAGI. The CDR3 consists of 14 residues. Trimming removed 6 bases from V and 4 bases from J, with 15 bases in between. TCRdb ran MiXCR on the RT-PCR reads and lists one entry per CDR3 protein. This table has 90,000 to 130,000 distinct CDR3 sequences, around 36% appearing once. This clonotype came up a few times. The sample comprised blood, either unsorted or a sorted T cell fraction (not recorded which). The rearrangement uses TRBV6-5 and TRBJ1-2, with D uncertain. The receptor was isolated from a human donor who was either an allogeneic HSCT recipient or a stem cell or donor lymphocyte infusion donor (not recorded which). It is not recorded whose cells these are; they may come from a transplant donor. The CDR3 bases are TGTGCCAGCAGATGGTTCGACATTCCCTATGGCTACACCTTC. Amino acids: CASRWFDIPYGYTF.